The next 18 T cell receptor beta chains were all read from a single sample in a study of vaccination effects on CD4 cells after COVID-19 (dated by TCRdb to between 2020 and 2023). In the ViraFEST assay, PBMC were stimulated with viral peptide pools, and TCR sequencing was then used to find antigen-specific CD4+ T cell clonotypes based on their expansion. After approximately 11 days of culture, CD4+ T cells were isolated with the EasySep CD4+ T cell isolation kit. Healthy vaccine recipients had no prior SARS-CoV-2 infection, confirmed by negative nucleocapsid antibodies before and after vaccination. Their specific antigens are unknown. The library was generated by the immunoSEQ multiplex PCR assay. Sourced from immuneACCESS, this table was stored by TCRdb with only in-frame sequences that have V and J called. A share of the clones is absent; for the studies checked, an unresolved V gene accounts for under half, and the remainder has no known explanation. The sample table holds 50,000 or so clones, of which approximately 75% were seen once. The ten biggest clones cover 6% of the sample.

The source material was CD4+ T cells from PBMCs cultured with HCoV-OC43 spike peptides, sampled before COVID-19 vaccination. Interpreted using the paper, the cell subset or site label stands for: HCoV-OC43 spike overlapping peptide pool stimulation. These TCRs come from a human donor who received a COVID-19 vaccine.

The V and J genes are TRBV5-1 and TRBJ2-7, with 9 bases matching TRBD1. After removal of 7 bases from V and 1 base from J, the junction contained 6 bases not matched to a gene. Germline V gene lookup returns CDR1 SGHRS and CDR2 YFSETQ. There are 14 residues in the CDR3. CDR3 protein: CASRPGTGSYEQYV. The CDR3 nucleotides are TGCGCCAGCCGGCCGGGGACAGGGTCCTACGAGCAGTACGTC.

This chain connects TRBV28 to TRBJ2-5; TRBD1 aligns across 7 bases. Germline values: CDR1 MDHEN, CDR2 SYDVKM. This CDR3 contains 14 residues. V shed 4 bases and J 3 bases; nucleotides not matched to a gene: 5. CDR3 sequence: CASSSAGTEETQYF. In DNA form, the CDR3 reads TGTGCCAGCAGTTCGGCCGGGACAGAAGAGACCCAGTACTTC.

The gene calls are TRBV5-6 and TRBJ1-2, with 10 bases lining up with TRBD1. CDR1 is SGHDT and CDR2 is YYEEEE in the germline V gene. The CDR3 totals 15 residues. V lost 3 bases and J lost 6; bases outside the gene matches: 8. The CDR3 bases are TGTGCCAGCAGCTATCGCGACAGGGGGCGCGATGGCTACACCTTC. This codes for CASSYRDRGRDGYTF.

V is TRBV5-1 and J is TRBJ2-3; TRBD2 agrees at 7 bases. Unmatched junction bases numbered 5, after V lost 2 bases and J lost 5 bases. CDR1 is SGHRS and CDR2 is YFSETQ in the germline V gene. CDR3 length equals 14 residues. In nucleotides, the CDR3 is TGCGCCAGCAGCTTCCGGGGGGACCTAGATACGCAGTATTTT. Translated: CASSFRGDLDTQYF.

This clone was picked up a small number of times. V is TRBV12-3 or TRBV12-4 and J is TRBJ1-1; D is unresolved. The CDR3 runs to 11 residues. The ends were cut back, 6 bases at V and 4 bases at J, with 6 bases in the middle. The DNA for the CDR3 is TGTGCCAGCAGGGTAGGCACTGAAGCTTTCTTT. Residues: CASRVGTEAFF.

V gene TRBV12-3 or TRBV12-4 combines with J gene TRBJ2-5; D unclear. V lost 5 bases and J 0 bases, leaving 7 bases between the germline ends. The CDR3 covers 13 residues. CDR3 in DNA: TGTGCCAGCAGTCTTGAGTACCAAGAGACCCAGTACTTC. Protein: CASSLEYQETQYF.

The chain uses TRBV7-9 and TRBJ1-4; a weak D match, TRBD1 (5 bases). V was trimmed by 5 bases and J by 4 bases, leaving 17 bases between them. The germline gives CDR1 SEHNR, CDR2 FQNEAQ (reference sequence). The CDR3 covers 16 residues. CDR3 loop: CASSPRIGTFNEKLFF. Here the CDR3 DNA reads TGTGCCAGCAGCCCTCGCATCGGGACGTTTAATGAAAAACTGTTTTTT.

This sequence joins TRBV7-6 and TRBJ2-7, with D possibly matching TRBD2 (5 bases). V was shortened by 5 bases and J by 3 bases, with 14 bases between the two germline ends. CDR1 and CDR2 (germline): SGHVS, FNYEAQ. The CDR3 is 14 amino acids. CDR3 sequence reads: CASSQAQGGYEQYV. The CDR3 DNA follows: TGTGCCAGCAGCCAAGCCCAAGGAGGCTACGAGCAGTACGTC.

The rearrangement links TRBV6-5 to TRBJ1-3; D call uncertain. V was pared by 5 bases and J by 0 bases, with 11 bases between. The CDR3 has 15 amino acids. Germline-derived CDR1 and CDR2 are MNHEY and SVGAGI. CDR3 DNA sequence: TGTGCCAGCAGTCGTCAGGTTAACTCTGGAAACACCATATATTTT. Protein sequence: CASSRQVNSGNTIYF.

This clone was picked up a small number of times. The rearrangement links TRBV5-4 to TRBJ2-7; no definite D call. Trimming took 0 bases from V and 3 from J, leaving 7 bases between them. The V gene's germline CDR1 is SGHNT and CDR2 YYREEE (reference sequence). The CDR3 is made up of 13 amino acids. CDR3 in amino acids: CASSLDLGYEQYV. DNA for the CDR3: TGTGCCAGCAGCTTGGACCTGGGCTACGAGCAGTACGTC.

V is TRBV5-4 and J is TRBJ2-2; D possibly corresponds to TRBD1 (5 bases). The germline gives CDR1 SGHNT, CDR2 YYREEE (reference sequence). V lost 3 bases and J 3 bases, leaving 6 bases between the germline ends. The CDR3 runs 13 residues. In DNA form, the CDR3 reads TGTGCCAGCAGCTCAGGGCACACCGGGGAGCTGTTTTTT. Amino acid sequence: CASSSGHTGELFF.

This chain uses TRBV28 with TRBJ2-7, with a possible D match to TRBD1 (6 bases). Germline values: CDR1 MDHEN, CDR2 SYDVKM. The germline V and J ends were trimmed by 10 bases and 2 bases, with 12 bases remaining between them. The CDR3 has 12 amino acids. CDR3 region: CATMDSTYEQYV. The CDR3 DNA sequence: TGTGCCACCATGGACAGCACCTACGAGCAGTACGTC.

The DNA for the CDR3 is TGCGCCAGTTCGGGACTGACAGATACGCAGTATTTT. It encodes CASSGLTDTQYF. The genes are TRBV5-1 and TRBJ2-3, with TRBD2 as a possible D gene (6 bases). V was pared by 8 bases and J by 3 bases, with 10 bases between. Germline-derived CDR1 and CDR2 are SGHRS and YFSETQ. CDR3 length: 12 amino acids.

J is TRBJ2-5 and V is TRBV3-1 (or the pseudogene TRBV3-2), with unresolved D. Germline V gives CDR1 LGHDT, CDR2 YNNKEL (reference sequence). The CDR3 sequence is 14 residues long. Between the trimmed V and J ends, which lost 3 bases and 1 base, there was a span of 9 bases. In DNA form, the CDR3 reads TGTGCCAGCAGCCACCGGGTATTCCAAGAGACCCAGTACTTC. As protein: CASSHRVFQETQYF.

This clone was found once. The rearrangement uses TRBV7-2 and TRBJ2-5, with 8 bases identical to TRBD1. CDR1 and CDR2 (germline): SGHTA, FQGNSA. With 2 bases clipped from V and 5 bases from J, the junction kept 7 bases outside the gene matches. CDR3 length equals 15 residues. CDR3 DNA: TGTGCCAGCAGCTTAACCGGGACAGGAGGGGAGACCCAGTACTTC. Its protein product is CASSLTGTGGETQYF.

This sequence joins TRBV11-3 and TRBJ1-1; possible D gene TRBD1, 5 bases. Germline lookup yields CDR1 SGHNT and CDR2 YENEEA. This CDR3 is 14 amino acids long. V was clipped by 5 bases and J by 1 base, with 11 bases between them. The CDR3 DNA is TGTGCCAGCAGCACCGGGACGGCGAACACTGAAGCTTTCTTT. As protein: CASSTGTANTEAFF.

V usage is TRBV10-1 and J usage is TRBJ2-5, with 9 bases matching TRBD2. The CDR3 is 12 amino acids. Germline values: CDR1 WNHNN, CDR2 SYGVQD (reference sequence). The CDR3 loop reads CGGTSRGETQYF. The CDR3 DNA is TGCGGGGGGACTAGCCGGGGAGAGACCCAGTACTTC.

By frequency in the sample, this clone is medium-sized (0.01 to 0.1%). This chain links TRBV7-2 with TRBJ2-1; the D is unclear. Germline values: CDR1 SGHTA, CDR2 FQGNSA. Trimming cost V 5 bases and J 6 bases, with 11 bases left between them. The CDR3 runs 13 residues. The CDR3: CASSPYITNEQFF. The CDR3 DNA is TGTGCCAGCAGCCCGTATATAACCAATGAGCAGTTCTTC.